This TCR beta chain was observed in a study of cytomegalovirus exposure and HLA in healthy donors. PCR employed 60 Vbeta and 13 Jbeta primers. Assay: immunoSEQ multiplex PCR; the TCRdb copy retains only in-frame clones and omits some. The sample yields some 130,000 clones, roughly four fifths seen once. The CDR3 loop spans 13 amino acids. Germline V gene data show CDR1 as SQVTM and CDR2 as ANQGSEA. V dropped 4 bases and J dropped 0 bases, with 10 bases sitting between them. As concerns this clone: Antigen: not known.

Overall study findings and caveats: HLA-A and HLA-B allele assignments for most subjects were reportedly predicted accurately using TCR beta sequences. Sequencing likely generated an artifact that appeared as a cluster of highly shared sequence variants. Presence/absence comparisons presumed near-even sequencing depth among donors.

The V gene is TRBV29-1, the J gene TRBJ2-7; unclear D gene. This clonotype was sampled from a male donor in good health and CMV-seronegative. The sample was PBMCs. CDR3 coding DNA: TGCAGCGTTGCCCCGAGACTCTCCTACGAGCAGTACTTC. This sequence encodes CSVAPRLSYEQYF.